This TCR beta chain was identified during a study of blood T cells in healthy people across ages. Study-wide context: About one barcoded beta molecule per two T cells came from capture by template switching.

Trimming took off 1 base at V and 1 base at J, with 8 bases between the two ends. Germline lookup yields CDR1 SGHDT and CDR2 YYEEEE. The CDR3 extends over 14 amino acids. A second PCR, run for about 6 to 11 cycles, used a sample-barcoded 5' primer plus a J-beta primer mix. In TCRdb, the 5' RACE reads were re-called with MiXCR into one record per CDR3 protein. The profile shows 800,000 to 950,000 distinct CDR3 sequences, around 48% of them singletons. Researchers report isolating at least 6.5 million PBMCs per sample. Notes on the study in general: The recorded TCR beta diversity per million T cells decreased in a roughly linear manner with age. Changes seen in expanded clonotypes were possibly confounded by donor CMV status left unknown.

This clonotype was recorded a few times. The antigen is unknown. Sequenced material: blood. The TCR comes from a man between 25 and 39 years old in good health. This rearrangement joins TRBV5-6 to TRBJ1-1; D ambiguous. CDR3 bases: TGTGCCAGCAGCTTGTATTCAGCGAACACTGAAGCTTTCTTT. Its translation: CASSLYSANTEAFF. Complete variable domain (other parts from reference TRBV5-6 and TRBJ1-1): DAGVTQSPTHLIKTRGQQVTLRCSPKSGHDTVSWYQQALGQGPQFIFQYYEEEERQRGNFPDRFSGHQFPNYSSELNVNALLLGDSALYLCASSLYSANTEAFFGQGTRLTVV.